This TCR beta chain was identified in a study of regulatory T cells in long-lasting Graves disease. Points from the study as a whole: Only peripheral blood was studied, not thyroid tissue. Segments TRBV28, TRBJ1-2 and TRBJ2-5 showed preferential usage in persistent disease.

With iRepertoire HTBI primers and Arm-PCR of CDR3 regions, TCR beta libraries were built. Using its own MiXCR run on the multiplex PCR reads, TCRdb lists one record per CDR3 protein. This table holds 200,000 to 250,000 distinct CDR3 sequences, 15% to 20% found once. Trimming removed 0 bases from V and 5 bases from J; junction bases left unmatched: 9. The length of the CDR3 is 15 residues. The germline V gene encodes CDR1 DFQATT and CDR2 SNEGSKA (reference sequence). Time point specified: newly diagnosed GD, antithyroid drugs for less than 3 months. Extracted RNA from PBMCs served as the source of the TCR library. Patient provenance is recorded as an endocrinology department in Xi'an, China. This clonotype was seen only a few times. The target antigen is unknown.

The sequencing here drew on peripheral blood mononuclear cells (PBMCs), taken at new diagnosis, from a patient treated with antithyroid drugs. The receptor was isolated from a female donor with Graves disease. The V and J genes are TRBV20-1 and TRBJ2-7; 8 bases are a match to TRBD2. DNA of the CDR3: TGCAGTGCTAGAGATCTAGCTAGCGGGCTCAACGAGCAGTACTTC. Its protein product is CSARDLASGLNEQYF.